One sample yielded the 22 T cell receptor beta chains listed below, sequenced in a study of blood T cell repertoires in COVID-19. Some clones are missing from TCRdb's copy, which holds only in-frame ones; the method was immunoSEQ multiplex PCR. Of roughly 100,000 clones listed, about 89% were seen once; the top ten hold approximately 3.6%. The sample was peripheral blood. These receptor sequences come from a woman aged 60-75 years with acute or convalescent COVID-19.

CDR3 in DNA: TGTGCCAGCAGTTTTGTTAGCAGGGTCGGTGGCTACACCTTC. Its translation: CASSFVSRVGGYTF. This sequence joins TRBV28 and TRBJ1-2, with D possibly TRBD1 on 5 matching bases. Germline loops: CDR1 MDHEN, CDR2 SYDVKM. CDR3 size: 14 residues. V was pared by 3 bases and J by 7 bases, with 15 bases between.

This sequence joins TRBV24-1 and TRBJ1-2; no clear D. CDR3 length: 13 amino acids. In germline, CDR1 is KGHDR, CDR2 SFDVKD. The V end lost 3 bases, the J end lost 4 bases, and 8 bases lay between the germline ends. The CDR3 protein is CATSDGTIYGYTF. The CDR3 region has the DNA TGTGCCACCAGTGATGGCACGATCTATGGCTACACCTTC.

This chain uses TRBV7-9 with TRBJ2-3; 7 nucleotides line up with TRBD1. Germline loops: CDR1 SEHNR, CDR2 FQNEAQ (reference sequence). The CDR3 contains 15 residues. The CDR3 DNA reads as TGTGCTACAGGATGGACAGGAGATATCACAGATACGCAGTATTTT. The encoded protein is CATGWTGDITDTQYF.

The table lists this clone with a few counts. The CDR3, as DNA: TGTGCCAGCAGTCTCCTTAGCGGAGATAACAATGAGCAGTTCTTC. Its translation is CASSLLSGDNNEQFF. The chain carries TRBV25-1 and TRBJ2-1, with D possibly matching TRBD2 (6 bases). The germline gives CDR1 MGHDK, CDR2 SYGVNS. The CDR3 length is 15 residues. Trimming shortened V by 5 bases and J by 5 bases, and 16 bases separated the two germline ends.

In the case of this clone: The same CDR3 can be traced to other DNA sequences in this sample. The chain joins TRBV5-4 to TRBJ2-1, with 7 bases fitting TRBD2. This CDR3 comprises 16 residues. The trim removed 0 bases at V and 4 bases at J, leaving 7 bases unmatched. Germline V gene data show CDR1 as SGHNT and CDR2 as YYREEE (reference sequence). The CDR3 nucleotides are TGTGCCAGCAGCTTGGGGGCTAGCGGAGGATACAATGAGCAGTTCTTC. Translating gives CASSLGASGGYNEQFF.

The chain employs TRBV15 and TRBJ2-2; 10 nucleotides agree with TRBD2. The CDR3 consists of 17 residues. V was clipped by 5 bases and J by 5 bases; unmatched bases: 11. Germline V gene lookup returns CDR1 LNHNV and CDR2 YYDKDF (reference sequence). CDR3 DNA: TGTGCCACCAGCGTTAGTGGGGGTAGCGGGAGGACCGGGGAGCTGTTTTTT. It translates to CATSVSGGSGRTGELFF.

The chain uses TRBV6-5 and TRBJ1-4, with TRBD1 matching over 8 bases. J gave up 8 bases and V 0 bases, and 8 bases lay outside the gene matches. Germline V gene data show CDR1 as MNHEY and CDR2 as SVGAGI. The CDR3 is 16 amino acids. DNA of the CDR3: TGTGCCAGCAGTTACTCGGGGGACAGGAGAGGGGAAAAACTGTTTTTT. It is translated as CASSYSGDRRGEKLFF.

The chain joins TRBV27 to TRBJ1-6, with D possibly being TRBD1 (6 bases). This CDR3 region has 14 residues. Germline V gives CDR1 MNHEY, CDR2 SMNVEV (reference sequence). V was pared by 2 bases and J by 10 bases, with 12 bases between. The CDR3 loop is CASSLDGTRSPLHF. CDR3 DNA: TGTGCCAGCAGTTTAGACGGGACAAGATCACCCCTCCACTTT.

The rearrangement links TRBV27 to TRBJ1-4; D perhaps matches TRBD1 (5 bases). CDR3 length: 14 residues. V was shortened by 2 bases and J by 8 bases, with 12 bases between the two germline ends. The germline V gene has CDR1 MNHEY and CDR2 SMNVEV (reference sequence). The CDR3 bases are TGTGCCAGCAGTTTAATGTCGGGGGGAGAAAAACTGTTTTTT. Amino acid sequence: CASSLMSGGEKLFF.

This clone was picked up one time. The V call is TRBV5-1, the J call TRBJ2-1, with 7 bases lining up with TRBD2. Trimming removed 0 bases from V and 4 bases from J; junction bases left unmatched: 7. This CDR3 contains 16 residues. CDR1 and CDR2 (germline): SGHRS, YFSETQ. The CDR3 region is CASSLDVSGPYNEQFF. CDR3 DNA sequence: TGCGCCAGCAGCTTGGATGTTAGCGGGCCGTACAATGAGCAGTTCTTC.

This chain joins TRBV6-5 and TRBJ1-2; D is ambiguous. V was pared by 5 bases and J by 8 bases, with 18 bases between. Germline loops: CDR1 MNHEY, CDR2 SVGAGI. The CDR3 consists of 14 residues. CDR3: CASSPEIQGEGYTF. As DNA, the CDR3 is TGTGCCAGCAGTCCCGAGATACAAGGAGAGGGCTACACCTTC.

The gene calls are TRBV6-5 and TRBJ1-1; 8 positions agree with TRBD1. V trimming: 7 bases; J trimming: 2 bases; junction bases outside the gene matches: 9. The V gene's germline CDR1 is MNHEY and CDR2 SVGAGI. This CDR3 region has 15 residues. This CDR3 reads CASTQGAPLNTEAFF. The CDR3 bases are TGTGCCAGCACCCAGGGGGCGCCTCTTAACACTGAAGCTTTCTTT.

V gene TRBV7-3 combines with J gene TRBJ2-7; the match to TRBD1 covers 10 bases. V was clipped by 0 bases and J by 3 bases; unmatched bases: 23. CDR1 SGHTA and CDR2 FQGTGA come from the germline V gene. CDR3 length equals 22 residues. CDR3 bases: TGTGCCAGCAGCTTAACTTTGCTTTTTTCGTTAGACGAACGGGACAGGGGCTACGAGCAGTACTTC. Amino acids: CASSLTLLFSLDERDRGYEQYF.

CDR3: CASSLIALSSYNEQFF. For the CDR3, the DNA is TGTGCCAGCAGCTTAATAGCGCTGAGCTCCTACAATGAGCAGTTCTTC. This chain connects TRBV7-8 to TRBJ2-1, with a possible D match to TRBD2 (5 bases). The CDR3 contains 16 residues. Deletions cut 2 bases from V and 0 bases from J, with 11 bases between. CDR1 is SGHVS and CDR2 is FQNEAQ in the germline V gene.

This clone was found once. The rearrangement links TRBV21-1 to TRBJ2-7; whether TRBD2, the table's D call, matches the DNA was not checked. TRBV21-1 has pseudogene status. The CDR3 spans 15 residues. The CDR3 is CASSKALRRSYEQYV. CDR3 in DNA: TGTGCCAGCAGCAAAGCGCTCCGGAGGTCCTACGAGCAGTACGTC.

The rearrangement uses TRBV7-9 and TRBJ2-7, with 8 bases fitting TRBD2. The CDR3 is 17 residues long. CDR1 and CDR2 from the germline V gene are SEHNR and FQNEAQ (reference sequence). The trim removed 5 bases at V and 0 bases at J, leaving 12 bases unmatched. CDR3 sequence (DNA): TGTGCCAGCAGCCCTGCTCGGGAGGGCCTGTTCTCCTACGAGCAGTACGTC. Translated, it gives CASSPAREGLFSYEQYV.

The chain is built from TRBV7-9 and TRBJ2-1, with 9 bases aligning to TRBD2. V trimming: 3 bases; J trimming: 8 bases; junction bases outside the gene matches: 5. CDR1 is SEHNR, CDR2 FQNEAQ, per germline (reference sequence). This CDR3 comprises 14 residues. The CDR3 spells CASSLVAGVYEQFF. CDR3 in DNA: TGTGCCAGCAGCTTGGTAGCGGGAGTGTATGAGCAGTTCTTC.

This CDR3 reads CASSPRGYTGELFF. CDR3 in DNA: TGTGCCAGTAGTCCCCGGGGTTACACCGGGGAGCTGTTTTTT. The rearrangement uses TRBV19 and TRBJ2-2; tentatively, D is TRBD2 (5 bases). The CDR3 totals 14 residues. Germline V gene lookup returns CDR1 LNHDA and CDR2 SQIVND (reference sequence). The V gene lost 5 bases and the J gene lost 3 bases, with 10 bases spanning the gap. The variable domain in full, with the rest retrieved from reference TRBV19 and TRBJ2-2, is DGGITQSPKYLFRKEGQNVTLSCEQNLNHDAMYWYRQDPGQGLRLIYYSQIVNDFQKGDIAEGYSVSREKKESFPLTVTSAQKNPTAFYLCASSPRGYTGELFFGEGSRLTVL.

The chain links TRBV28 to TRBJ2-1, with 8 bases that match TRBD2. V lost 2 bases and J lost 6; bases outside the gene matches: 6. The CDR3 spans 15 residues. Germline V lookup: CDR1 MDHEN, CDR2 SYDVKM. CDR3 in DNA: TGTGCCAGCAGTTTAGTTGGCGGGAGGAGCAATGAGCAGTTCTTC. It translates to CASSLVGGRSNEQFF.

The genes are TRBV19 and TRBJ1-5; D gene uncertain. Per germline, CDR1 LNHDA and CDR2 SQIVND (reference sequence). The V end lost 4 bases, the J end lost 3 bases, and 10 bases lay between the germline ends. This CDR3 spans 14 amino acids. The CDR3 spells CASSTPTYNQPQHF. CDR3 coding DNA: TGTGCCAGTAGTACCCCGACATACAATCAGCCCCAGCATTTT.

The rearrangement links TRBV2 to TRBJ1-2; D gene unclear. This CDR3 comprises 17 residues. Germline V gives CDR1 SNHLY, CDR2 FYNNEI. V was trimmed by 2 bases and J by 0 bases, leaving 16 bases between them. The CDR3 nucleotides read TGTGCCAGCAGTGAAAGGAGTCTTGGCAGTACTAACTATGGCTACACCTTC. This sequence encodes CASSERSLGSTNYGYTF.

The chain employs TRBV5-1 and TRBJ1-1, with 11 nucleotides matching TRBD1. The CDR3 has 14 amino acids. The germline CDR1 and CDR2 sequences are SGHRS and YFSETQ. The ends lost 4 bases at V and 5 bases at J; junction bases unmatched: 4. CDR3 sequence reads: CASSTDRGQTEAFF. The CDR3 bases are TGCGCCAGCAGCACGGACAGGGGGCAGACTGAAGCTTTCTTT. Based on the CDR3 plus reference TRBV5-1 and TRBJ1-1, the full variable domain is KAGVTQTPRYLIKTRGQQVTLSCSPISGHRSVSWYQQTPGQGLQFLFEYFSETQRNKGNFPGRFSGRQFSNSRSEMNVSTLELGDSALYLCASSTDRGQTEAFFGQGTRLTVV.